The next 20 T cell receptor beta chains were all read from a single sample in a study of T cells in Graves' hyperthyroidism and ophthalmopathy. It was RNA transcripts that yielded the amplified TCR beta CDR3 regions. First-round RT-PCR targeting the TCR CDR3 was performed with the HTBI primer set. One entry per CDR3 protein, called by TCRdb with MiXCR from the multiplex PCR reads. The data contain around 300,000 distinct CDR3 sequences, approximately 15% of them singletons. The sample consisted of blood. These receptors all come from a woman in her 30s with Graves' hyperthyroidism.

With respect to this clonotype: A much larger clone lies one base from this, so it may be a read error. The chain carries TRBV11-2 and TRBJ2-5; 7 bases line up with TRBD2. V gave up 5 bases and J gave up 9 bases; unmatched junction bases: 9. This CDR3 is 13 amino acids long. Germline CDR1 reads SGHAT; CDR2 reads FQNNGV. The CDR3, as DNA: TGTGCCAGCAGCCCCCAGGGACGGGAGGCCCAGTACTTC. Translation gives CASSPQGREAQYF.

Note on this clonotype: A much larger clone is a single base away; this may be a read error. The CDR3 protein is CASSLPNGTVTGELFF. The CDR3 coding sequence is TGTGCCAGCAGCTTGCCCAACGGGACAGTCACCGGGGAGCTGTTTTTT. The rearrangement links TRBV7-3 to TRBJ2-2; 7 bases match TRBD1. V lost 3 bases, J lost 4 bases, and 8 bases stayed unmatched. Germline-derived CDR1 and CDR2 are SGHTA and FQGTGA. CDR3 size: 16 residues.

The chain is built from TRBV19 and TRBJ1-2; D is uncertain. The CDR3 sequence is 13 residues long. CDR1 is LNHDA and CDR2 is SQIVND in the germline V gene (reference sequence). Trimming took off 7 bases at V and 2 bases at J, with 11 bases between the two ends. The CDR3 sequence is CASTPPGNYGYTF. DNA for the CDR3: TGTGCCAGTACCCCGCCGGGAAACTATGGCTACACCTTC.

The V call is TRBV4-1, the J call TRBJ2-4, with 10 bases matching TRBD2. The V gene's germline CDR1 is MGHRA and CDR2 YSYEKL. The CDR3 has 17 residues. V shed 4 bases, J shed 5 bases, and the junction held 11 bases outside the gene matches. The CDR3, as DNA: TGCGCCAGCAGCCCCTTCGCTCTAGCGGGAGTCGAAAACATTCAGTACTTC. It codes for CASSPFALAGVENIQYF.

This clonotype has ten or more counts. The chain links TRBV12-3 or TRBV12-4 to TRBJ2-3, with TRBD2 as a possible D gene (5 bases). There are 13 residues in the CDR3. The germline V and J ends were trimmed by 5 bases and 10 bases, with 16 bases remaining between them. The CDR3 DNA reads as TGTGCCAGCAGTCCCCGCGAGGGCCGACCGCAGTATTTT. Translated, it gives CASSPREGRPQYF.

This clonotype was seen a handful of times. This sequence joins TRBV5-1 and TRBJ1-2; perhaps TRBD1 as D (6 bases). In germline, CDR1 is SGHRS, CDR2 YFSETQ. The CDR3 runs to 14 residues. The germline V and J ends were trimmed by 4 bases and 4 bases, with 14 bases remaining between them. The CDR3 region is CASSHGGASYGYTF. CDR3 bases: TGCGCCAGCAGCCACGGGGGCGCAAGCTATGGCTACACCTTC.

This clonotype was observed many times. This chain links TRBV5-6 with TRBJ1-1, with D perhaps matching TRBD1 (6 bases). This CDR3 region has 11 residues. The germline V gene encodes CDR1 SGHDT and CDR2 YYEEEE. The V end was cut by 3 bases, the J end by 12 bases, with 12 bases between. This CDR3 is CASSWYRDTFF. The CDR3 nucleotides read TGTGCCAGCAGCTGGTACAGGGATACTTTCTTT.

Of note for this clonotype: Compared with germline, one end of the junction differs, possibly owing to a read error. The J gene is TRBJ1-3, the V gene TRBV2; D might be TRBD1 (5 bases). Germline V gene sequence: CDR1 SNHLY, CDR2 FYNNEI. CDR3 size: 18 residues. The CDR3 spells CVSSEALATAASGNTIYF. The CDR3 nucleotides are TGTGTCAGCAGTGAAGCGCTTGCGACAGCGGCCTCTGGAAACACCATATATTTT.

This clonotype was observed at least ten times. This sequence joins TRBV28 and TRBJ2-1; D is undetermined. Trimming shortened V by 1 base and J by 7 bases, and 5 bases separated the two germline ends. Looked up from germline, CDR1 is MDHEN and CDR2 is SYDVKM. This CDR3 has 12 amino acids. CDR3 nucleotide sequence: TGTGCCAGCAGTTTATACGGTAATGAGCAGTTCTTC. Its protein is CASSLYGNEQFF.

The genes are TRBV29-1 and TRBJ2-3; no reliable D call. V dropped 4 bases and J dropped 1 base, with 12 bases sitting between them. Germline V gene sequence: CDR1 SQVTM, CDR2 ANQGSEA. This CDR3 has 14 residues. The CDR3 nucleotides are TGCAGCGTTGTGCTCCGGGTCGGCACAGATACGCAGTATTTT. Its protein product is CSVVLRVGTDTQYF.

This clonotype was observed at least ten times. The rearrangement joins TRBV11-2 to TRBJ2-3; TRBD2 aligns across 8 bases. The CDR3 is made up of 16 amino acids. V trimming: 10 bases; J trimming: 4 bases; junction bases outside the gene matches: 16. Germline CDR1 reads SGHAT; CDR2 reads FQNNGV. CDR3 in DNA: TGTGCCACCACGGGCTCGTTTGCGGGAGGTTCAGATACGCAGTATTTT. It encodes CATTGSFAGGSDTQYF. Drawing the rest from reference TRBV11-2 and TRBJ2-3, the complete variable domain is EAGVAQSPRYKIIEKRQSVAFWCNPISGHATLYWYQQILGQGPKLLIQFQNNGVVDDSQLPKDRFSAERLKGVDSTLKIQPAKLEDSAVYLCATTGSFAGGSDTQYFGPGTRLTVL.

This clonotype was picked up many times. V and J are TRBV5-1 and TRBJ2-7; D remains unclear. V was shortened by 0 bases and J by 5 bases, with 12 bases between the two germline ends. CDR1 and CDR2 from the germline V gene are SGHRS and YFSETQ. This CDR3 comprises 14 residues. CDR3 coding DNA: TGCGCCAGCAGCTTGGCCTGGCAGGCAGACGAGCAGTACTTC. Its translation: CASSLAWQADEQYF.

This clonotype has a count of ten or more. The chain recombines TRBV12-3 or TRBV12-4 with TRBJ1-1; 9 positions agree with TRBD1. The CDR3 has 15 residues. V lost 6 bases and J lost 4; bases outside the gene matches: 9. The CDR3 DNA sequence: TGTGCCAGCAGAAGTTCCGGGACAGGGATCACTGAAGCTTTCTTT. The encoded protein is CASRSSGTGITEAFF.

The chain couples TRBV7-8 to TRBJ2-7, with D perhaps TRBD1 (6 bases). The CDR3 is 14 amino acids. Germline lookup yields CDR1 SGHVS and CDR2 FQNEAQ. V lost 2 bases, J lost 7 bases, and 15 bases lay in between. The CDR3 is CASSLRDTSFEQYF. DNA of the CDR3: TGTGCCAGCAGCTTAAGGGACACCTCCTTTGAGCAGTACTTC.

This clonotype was counted at least ten times. This chain joins TRBV2 and TRBJ2-1, with D tentatively TRBD2 (6 bases). The CDR3 extends over 12 amino acids. V was shortened by 11 bases and J by 3 bases, with 11 bases between the two germline ends. Germline V gene lookup returns CDR1 SNHLY and CDR2 FYNNEI. The CDR3: CAVRGLYNEQFF. In DNA form, the CDR3 reads TGTGCCGTGAGGGGACTCTACAATGAGCAGTTCTTC.

This clonotype showed up many times. This rearrangement joins TRBV12-3 or TRBV12-4 to TRBJ2-5; 14 positions match TRBD2. The CDR3 is 15 amino acids. The trim removed 5 bases at V and 5 bases at J, leaving 4 bases unmatched. CDR3 sequence: CASSGLAGGWETQYF. CDR3 DNA sequence: TGTGCCAGCAGTGGACTAGCGGGAGGTTGGGAGACCCAGTACTTC.

The table lists this clonotype with a few counts. The V call is TRBV7-2, the J call TRBJ2-1; 9 positions match TRBD2. Trimming cost V 2 bases and J 4 bases; bases outside gene matches: 6. Germline V gene data show CDR1 as SGHTA and CDR2 as FQGNSA. CDR3 size: 16 residues. The DNA of the CDR3 is TGTGCCAGCAGCTTATTGAGAACTAGCGGGTACAATGAGCAGTTCTTC. Protein sequence: CASSLLRTSGYNEQFF.

This clonotype was counted at least ten times. The chain carries TRBV15 and TRBJ1-4; possibly TRBD1 for D (6 bases). The CDR3 has 17 amino acids. Germline V gene sequence: CDR1 LNHNV, CDR2 YYDKDF (reference sequence). The V end lost 1 base, the J end lost 4 bases, and 16 bases lay between the germline ends. CDR3 bases: TGTGCCACCAGCAGAGTACAAGGACAGCCCGATAATGAAAAACTGTTTTTT. Translated, it gives CATSRVQGQPDNEKLFF.

This clonotype has ten or more counts. The chain is built from TRBV28 and TRBJ1-5; no clear D gene. This CDR3 contains 14 residues. Trimming took off 3 bases at V and 1 base at J, with 7 bases between the two ends. Germline V gene lookup returns CDR1 MDHEN and CDR2 SYDVKM. CDR3 nucleotide sequence: TGTGCCAGCAGTTTCTCCAGCAGCAATCAGCCCCAGCATTTT. As protein: CASSFSSSNQPQHF.

In this sample, this clonotype turned up a few times. The CDR3 DNA sequence: TGCGCCAGCAGCGCGGGGCAGGGGGCCGGCTATGGCTACACCTTC. Translation gives CASSAGQGAGYGYTF. V and J are TRBV5-1 and TRBJ1-2, with 8 bases aligning to TRBD1. The CDR3 is 15 residues long. Looked up from germline, CDR1 is SGHRS and CDR2 is YFSETQ. The J segment lost 4 bases and the V segment lost 4 bases, leaving 9 bases of the junction unmatched.